One T cell receptor beta chain is described in this entry. Its antigen is unidentified. Per germline, CDR1 ENHRY and CDR2 SYGVKD. CDR3 length: 13 amino acids. Trimming pared 8 bases from V and 0 bases from J, leaving 10 bases between. The data were obtained in a study of cytomegalovirus exposure and HLA in healthy donors. PCR primers comprised 60 Vbeta and 13 Jbeta primers. The method was immunoSEQ multiplex PCR; TCRdb's version includes in-frame clones alone and lacks a portion of them. This table holds about 160,000 clones, 80% found once. Whole-study findings and limits: Most TCRs appeared rarely, but some public TCRs recurred in many donors. The study labeled about 160 TCR beta chains cytomegalovirus-associated. Later work associated around 18,000 TCR beta sequences with HLA alleles at 0.05 false discovery rate.

Sample: PBMCs. The genes are TRBV10-3 and TRBJ1-2, with a weak D call TRBD1 (6 bases). This receptor was identified in a woman aged 50 to 65 in good health and CMV-seronegative. The CDR3 region is CAIWAGANYGYTF. The CDR3 bases are TGTGCCATCTGGGCAGGGGCTAACTATGGCTACACCTTC.